This TCR beta chain originates from a study of radiation and T cells in renal cell carcinoma. Treatment meaning: 15 Gy SBRT to primary tumor, nephrectomy 4 weeks later. This CDR3 has 11 residues. Germline-derived CDR1 and CDR2 are PRHDT and FYEKMQ (reference sequence). V lost 4 bases, J lost 8 bases, and 5 bases lay in between. The table came from immunoSEQ multiplex PCR; TCRdb's copy has only in-frame clones and leaves some out. Among 20,000 or so clones, 55% were seen once, and the ten largest hold about an eighth. The TCR originated in a man aged 45-65 years with renal cell carcinoma. The material was tumor tissue, obtained from a patient whose treatment included radiotherapy and nephrectomy. The J gene is TRBJ2-2, the V gene TRBV13, with D hard to call. The CDR3 spells CASSYLGELFF. The CDR3 DNA sequence: TGTGCCAGCAGCTACCTTGGGGAGCTGTTTTTT.